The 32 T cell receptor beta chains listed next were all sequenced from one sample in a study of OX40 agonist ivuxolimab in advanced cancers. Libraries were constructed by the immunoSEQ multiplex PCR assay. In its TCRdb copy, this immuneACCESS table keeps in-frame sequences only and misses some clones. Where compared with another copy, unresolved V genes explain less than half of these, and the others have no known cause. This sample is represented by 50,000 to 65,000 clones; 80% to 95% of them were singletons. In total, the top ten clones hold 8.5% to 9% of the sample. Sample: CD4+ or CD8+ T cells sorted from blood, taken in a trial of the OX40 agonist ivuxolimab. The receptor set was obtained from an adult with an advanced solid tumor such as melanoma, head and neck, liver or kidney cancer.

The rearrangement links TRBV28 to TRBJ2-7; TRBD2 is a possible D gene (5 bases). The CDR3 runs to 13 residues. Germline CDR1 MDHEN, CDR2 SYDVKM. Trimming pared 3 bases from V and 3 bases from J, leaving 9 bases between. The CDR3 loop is CASSLRGYYEQYF. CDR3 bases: TGTGCCAGCAGTTTGCGAGGGTACTACGAGCAGTACTTC.

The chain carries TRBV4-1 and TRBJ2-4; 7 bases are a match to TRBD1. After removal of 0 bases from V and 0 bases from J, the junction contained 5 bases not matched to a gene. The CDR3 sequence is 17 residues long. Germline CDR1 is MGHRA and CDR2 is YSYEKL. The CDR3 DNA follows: TGCGCCAGCAGCCAAGATTTCACAGGGGTAGCCAAAAACATTCAGTACTTC. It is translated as CASSQDFTGVAKNIQYF.

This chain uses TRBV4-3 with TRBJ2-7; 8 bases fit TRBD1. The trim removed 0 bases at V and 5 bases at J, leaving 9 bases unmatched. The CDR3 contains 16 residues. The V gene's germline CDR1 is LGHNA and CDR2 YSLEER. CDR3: CASSQDSGTGKNEQYF. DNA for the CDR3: TGCGCCAGCAGCCAAGATTCCGGGACAGGAAAAAACGAGCAGTACTTC.

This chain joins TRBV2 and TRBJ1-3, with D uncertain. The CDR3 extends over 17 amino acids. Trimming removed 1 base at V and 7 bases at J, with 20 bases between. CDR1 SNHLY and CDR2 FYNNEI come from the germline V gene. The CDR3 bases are TGTGCCAGCAGTGAAGAGAAAGGGTCGATTTTAGGGAACACCATATATTTT. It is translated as CASSEEKGSILGNTIYF.

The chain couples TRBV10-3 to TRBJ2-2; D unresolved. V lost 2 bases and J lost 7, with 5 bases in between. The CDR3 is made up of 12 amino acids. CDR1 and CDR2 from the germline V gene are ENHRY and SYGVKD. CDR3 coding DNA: TGTGCCATCAGTGAGGAAGTCGGGGAGCTGTTTTTT. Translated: CAISEEVGELFF.

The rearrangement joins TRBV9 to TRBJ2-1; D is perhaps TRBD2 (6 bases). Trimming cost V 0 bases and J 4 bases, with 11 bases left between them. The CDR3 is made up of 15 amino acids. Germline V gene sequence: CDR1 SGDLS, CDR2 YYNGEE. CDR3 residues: CASSVDGSQYNEQFF. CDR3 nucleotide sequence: TGTGCCAGCAGCGTAGACGGGAGTCAGTACAATGAGCAGTTCTTC.

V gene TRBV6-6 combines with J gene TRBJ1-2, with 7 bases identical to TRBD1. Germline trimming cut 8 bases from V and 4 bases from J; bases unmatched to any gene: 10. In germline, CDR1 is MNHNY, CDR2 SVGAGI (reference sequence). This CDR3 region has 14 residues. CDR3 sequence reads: CASGPQGGGYGYTF. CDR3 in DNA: TGTGCCAGCGGCCCCCAAGGGGGCGGCTATGGCTACACCTTC.

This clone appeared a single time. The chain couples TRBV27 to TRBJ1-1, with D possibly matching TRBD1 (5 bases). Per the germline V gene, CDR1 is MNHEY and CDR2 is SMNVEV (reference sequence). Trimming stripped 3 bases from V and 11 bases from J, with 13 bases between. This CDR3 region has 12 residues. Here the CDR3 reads CASSLGGARAFF. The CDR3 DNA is TGTGCCAGCAGTTTGGGAGGGGCCAGGGCTTTCTTT.

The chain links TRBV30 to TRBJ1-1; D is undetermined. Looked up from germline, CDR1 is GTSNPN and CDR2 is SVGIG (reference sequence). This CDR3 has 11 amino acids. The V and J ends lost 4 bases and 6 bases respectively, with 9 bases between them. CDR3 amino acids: CAWTFGAEAFF. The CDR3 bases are TGTGCCTGGACTTTCGGCGCTGAAGCTTTCTTT.

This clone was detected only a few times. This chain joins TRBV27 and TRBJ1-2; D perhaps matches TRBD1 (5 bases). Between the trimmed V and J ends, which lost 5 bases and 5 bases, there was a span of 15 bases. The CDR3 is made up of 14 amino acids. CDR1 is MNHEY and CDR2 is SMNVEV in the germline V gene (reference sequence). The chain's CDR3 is CASSQSGMGYGYTF. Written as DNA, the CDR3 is TGTGCCAGCAGTCAATCAGGGATGGGGTATGGCTACACCTTC.

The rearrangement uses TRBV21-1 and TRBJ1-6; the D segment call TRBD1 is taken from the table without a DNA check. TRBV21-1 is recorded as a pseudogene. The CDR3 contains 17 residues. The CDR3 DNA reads TGTGCCAGCAGCAAAGTGGGGACCAGACAGGGAACTTCACCCCTCCACTTT. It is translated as CASSKVGTRQGTSPLHF.

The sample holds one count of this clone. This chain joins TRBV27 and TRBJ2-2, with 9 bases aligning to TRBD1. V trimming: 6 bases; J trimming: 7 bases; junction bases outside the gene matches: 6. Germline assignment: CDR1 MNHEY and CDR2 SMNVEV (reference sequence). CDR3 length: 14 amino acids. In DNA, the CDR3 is TGTGCCAGCAGGGGGGGACAGGGACGCGGGGAGCTGTTTTTT. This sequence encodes CASRGGQGRGELFF.

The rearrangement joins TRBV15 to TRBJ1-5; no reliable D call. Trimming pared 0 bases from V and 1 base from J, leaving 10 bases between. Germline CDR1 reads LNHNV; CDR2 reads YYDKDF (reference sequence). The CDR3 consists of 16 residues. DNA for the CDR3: TGTGCCACCAGCAGAGATTTTTTCCGAAGCAATCAGCCCCAGCATTTT. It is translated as CATSRDFFRSNQPQHF.

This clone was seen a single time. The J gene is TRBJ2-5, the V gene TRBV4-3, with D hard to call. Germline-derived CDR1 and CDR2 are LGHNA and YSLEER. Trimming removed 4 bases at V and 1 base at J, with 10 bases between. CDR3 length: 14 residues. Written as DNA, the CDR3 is TGCGCCAGCAGCCTCCTCCCGGGCCAAGAGACCCAGTACTTC. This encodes CASSLLPGQETQYF.

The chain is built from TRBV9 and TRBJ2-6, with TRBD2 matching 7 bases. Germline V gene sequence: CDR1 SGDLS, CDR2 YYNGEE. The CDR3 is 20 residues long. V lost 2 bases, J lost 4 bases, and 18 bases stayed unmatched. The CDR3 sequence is CASSVASFLAGAPGANVLTF. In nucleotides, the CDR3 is TGTGCCAGCAGCGTTGCCTCATTTCTGGCGGGAGCACCGGGGGCCAACGTCCTGACTTTC.

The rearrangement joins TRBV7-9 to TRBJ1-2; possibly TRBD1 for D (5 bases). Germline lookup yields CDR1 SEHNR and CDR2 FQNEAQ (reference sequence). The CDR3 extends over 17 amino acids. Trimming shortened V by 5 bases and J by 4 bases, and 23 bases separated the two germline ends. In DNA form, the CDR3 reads TGTGCCAGCAGCCCGATCGATAACCAGGGCAGGTTCTATGGCTACACCTTC. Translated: CASSPIDNQGRFYGYTF.

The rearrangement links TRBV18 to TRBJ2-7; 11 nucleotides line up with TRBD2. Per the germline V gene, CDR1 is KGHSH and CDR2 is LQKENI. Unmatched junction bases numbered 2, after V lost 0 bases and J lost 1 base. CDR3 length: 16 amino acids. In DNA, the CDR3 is TGTGCCAGCTCACCACCCGGACTAGCGGGTTCCTACGAGCAGTACTTC. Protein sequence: CASSPPGLAGSYEQYF.

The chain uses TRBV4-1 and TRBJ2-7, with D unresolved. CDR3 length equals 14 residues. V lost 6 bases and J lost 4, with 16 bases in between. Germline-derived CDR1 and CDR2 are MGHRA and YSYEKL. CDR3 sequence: CASSQTPYEYEQYF. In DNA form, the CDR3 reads TGCGCCAGCAGTCAAACGCCGTACGAGTACGAGCAGTACTTC.

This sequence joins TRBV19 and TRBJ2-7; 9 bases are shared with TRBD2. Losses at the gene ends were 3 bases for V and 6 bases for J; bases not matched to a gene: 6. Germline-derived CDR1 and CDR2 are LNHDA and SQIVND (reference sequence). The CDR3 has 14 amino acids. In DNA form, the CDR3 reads TGTGCCAGTAGTATGGGGACTAGCCTTTCCGAGCAGTACTTC. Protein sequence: CASSMGTSLSEQYF.

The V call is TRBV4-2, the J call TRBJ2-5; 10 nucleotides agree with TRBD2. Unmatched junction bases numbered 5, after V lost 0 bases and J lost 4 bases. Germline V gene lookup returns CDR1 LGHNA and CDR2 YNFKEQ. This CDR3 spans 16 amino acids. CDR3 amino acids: CASSQEAAGGPETQYF. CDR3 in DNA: TGTGCCAGCAGCCAAGAGGCAGCGGGGGGGCCAGAGACCCAGTACTTC.

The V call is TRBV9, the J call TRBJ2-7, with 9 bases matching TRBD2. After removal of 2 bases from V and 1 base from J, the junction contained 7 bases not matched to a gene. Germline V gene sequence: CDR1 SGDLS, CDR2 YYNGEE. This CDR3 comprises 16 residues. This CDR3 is CASSVSWTSESYEQYF. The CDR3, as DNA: TGTGCCAGCAGCGTTTCTTGGACTAGCGAATCCTACGAGCAGTACTTC.

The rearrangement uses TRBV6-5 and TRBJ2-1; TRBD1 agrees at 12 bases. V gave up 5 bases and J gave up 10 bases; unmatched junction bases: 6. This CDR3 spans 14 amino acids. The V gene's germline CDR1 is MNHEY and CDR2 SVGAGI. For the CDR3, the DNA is TGTGCCAGCAGTCTCTGGGACAGGGGGCAGGAGCAGTTCTTC. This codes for CASSLWDRGQEQFF.

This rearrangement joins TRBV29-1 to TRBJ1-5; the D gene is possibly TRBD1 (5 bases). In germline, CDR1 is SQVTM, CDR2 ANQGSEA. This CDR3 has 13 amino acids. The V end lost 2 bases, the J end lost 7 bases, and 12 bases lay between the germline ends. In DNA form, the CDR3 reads TGCAGCGTTGAACTGGGGGGGGACCAGCCCCAGCATTTT. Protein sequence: CSVELGGDQPQHF.

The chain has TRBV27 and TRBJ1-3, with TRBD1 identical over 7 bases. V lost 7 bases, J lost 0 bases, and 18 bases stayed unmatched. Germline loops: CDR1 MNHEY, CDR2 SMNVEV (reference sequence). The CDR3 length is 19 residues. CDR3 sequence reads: CASTWVNQGVYYSGNTIYF. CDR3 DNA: TGTGCCAGCACTTGGGTGAATCAGGGGGTCTACTACTCTGGAAACACCATATATTTT.

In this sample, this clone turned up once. The CDR3 loop is CASSDTDQGLDYGYTF. The CDR3 bases are TGTGCCAGCAGTGATACGGACCAAGGTTTGGACTATGGCTACACCTTC. This sequence joins TRBV6-1 and TRBJ1-2; D not certain. The CDR3 sequence is 16 residues long. V was clipped by 3 bases and J by 3 bases, with 17 bases between them. Per germline, CDR1 MNHNS and CDR2 SASEGT.

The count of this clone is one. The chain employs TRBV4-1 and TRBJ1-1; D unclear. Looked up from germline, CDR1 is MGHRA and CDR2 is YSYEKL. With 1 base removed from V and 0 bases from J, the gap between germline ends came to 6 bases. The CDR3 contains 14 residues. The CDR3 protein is CASSQGLLNTEAFF. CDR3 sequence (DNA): TGCGCCAGCAGCCAAGGACTGCTGAACACTGAAGCTTTCTTT.

As DNA, the CDR3 is TGTGCCACCAGCAGACATTTAGACAGGGACTACGAGCAGTACTTC. It specifies CATSRHLDRDYEQYF. V gene TRBV15 combines with J gene TRBJ2-7; 7 nucleotides line up with TRBD1. The J segment lost 3 bases and the V segment lost 2 bases, leaving 7 bases of the junction unmatched. This CDR3 spans 15 amino acids. In germline, CDR1 is LNHNV, CDR2 YYDKDF (reference sequence).

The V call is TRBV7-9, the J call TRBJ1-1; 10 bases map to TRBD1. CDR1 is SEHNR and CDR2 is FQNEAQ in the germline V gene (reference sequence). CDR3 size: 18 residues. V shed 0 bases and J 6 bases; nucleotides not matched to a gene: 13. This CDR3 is CASSLAHKRQGALAEAFF. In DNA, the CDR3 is TGTGCCAGCAGCTTAGCGCATAAACGACAGGGGGCTCTGGCTGAAGCTTTCTTT.

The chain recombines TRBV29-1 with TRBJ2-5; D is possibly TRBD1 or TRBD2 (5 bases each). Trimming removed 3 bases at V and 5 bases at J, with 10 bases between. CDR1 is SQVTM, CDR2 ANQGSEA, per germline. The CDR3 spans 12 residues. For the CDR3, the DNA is TGCAGCGTTGAGGCCGGGACCGAGACCCAGTACTTC. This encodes CSVEAGTETQYF.

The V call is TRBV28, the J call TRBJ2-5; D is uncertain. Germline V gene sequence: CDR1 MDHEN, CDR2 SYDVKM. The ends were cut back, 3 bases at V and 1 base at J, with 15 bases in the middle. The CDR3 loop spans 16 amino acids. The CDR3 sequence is CASSFGYRALQETQYF. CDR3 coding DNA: TGTGCCAGCAGTTTTGGGTATAGGGCCCTCCAAGAGACCCAGTACTTC.

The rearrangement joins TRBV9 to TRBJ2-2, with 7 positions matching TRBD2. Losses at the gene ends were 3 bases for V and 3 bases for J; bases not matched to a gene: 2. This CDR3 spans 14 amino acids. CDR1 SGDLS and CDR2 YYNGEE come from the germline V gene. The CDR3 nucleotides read TGTGCCAGCAGCGCCCGGGAGGACACCGGGGAGCTGTTTTTT. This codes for CASSAREDTGELFF.

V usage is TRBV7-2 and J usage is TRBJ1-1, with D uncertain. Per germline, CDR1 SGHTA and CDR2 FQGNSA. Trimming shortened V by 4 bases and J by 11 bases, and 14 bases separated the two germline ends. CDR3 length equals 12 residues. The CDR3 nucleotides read TGTGCCAGCAGCTCCAGACTCCCTGGGGCTTTCTTT. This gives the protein CASSSRLPGAFF.